This T cell receptor (beta chain) was identified in a study of blood T cell repertoires in COVID-19. Study-wide background: From the United States, Italy and Spain came samples of acute and convalescent COVID-19. T cells, B-cell-depleted T cells, or PBMCs supplied cDNA or gDNA.

V lost 5 bases, J lost 3 bases, and 5 bases stayed unmatched. Germline V gives CDR1 MNHEY, CDR2 SMNVEV (reference sequence). This CDR3 region has 16 residues. This clone came up a few times. Per the study methods: Nucleated cell counts were estimated from reference gene primer amplification. Clones were sequenced by immunoSEQ multiplex PCR, and TCRdb holds only the in-frame ones, with some missing. The V and J calls and clone size come from that table; D and trimming were worked out from the DNA. The data hold about 36,000 clones, with approximately 80% observed a single time. The chain couples TRBV27 to TRBJ2-6; TRBD1 aligns across 9 bases. Specimen: peripheral blood. The receptor was isolated from a human donor in a cohort sampled during active COVID-19. The CDR3 protein is CASSPGTGYGANVLTF. DNA for the CDR3: TGTGCCAGCAGTCCCGGGACAGGGTATGGGGCCAACGTCCTGACTTTC.